The 10 T cell receptor beta chains below come from one sample, sequenced in a study of blood T cell repertoires in COVID-19. Generated by immunoSEQ multiplex PCR, the TCRdb table keeps only in-frame clones and is missing some. This sample has around 250,000 clones, with approximately 90% found just once. The sample was PBMCs or T cells enriched from blood (not recorded which). The receptors were gathered from a woman aged 30 to 39 with acute COVID-19.

This chain uses TRBV28 with TRBJ2-7; 8 bases match TRBD1. CDR3 length: 14 residues. The ends lost 5 bases at V and 3 bases at J; junction bases unmatched: 6. Per germline, CDR1 MDHEN and CDR2 SYDVKM. As DNA, the CDR3 is TGTGCCAGCAGTGAAATCGGGACAGGCTACGAGCAGTACTTC. Its translation: CASSEIGTGYEQYF.

The chain couples TRBV28 to TRBJ1-1, with a weak D call TRBD1 (5 bases). Germline V CDR1 and CDR2: MDHEN, SYDVKM. V lost 3 bases, J lost 5 bases, and 7 bases lay in between. The CDR3 spans 12 residues. The CDR3 DNA reads TGTGCCAGCAGTTTGAGACAGACTGAAGCTTTCTTT. This sequence encodes CASSLRQTEAFF.

The V call is TRBV9, the J call TRBJ2-7; unclear D gene. This CDR3 is 12 amino acids long. The ends were cut back, 3 bases at V and 4 bases at J, with 8 bases in the middle. Per germline, CDR1 SGDLS and CDR2 YYNGEE. CDR3 sequence: CASSGDGYEQYF. DNA for the CDR3: TGTGCCAGCAGCGGAGATGGTTACGAGCAGTACTTC. The whole variable domain, remainder taken from reference TRBV9 and TRBJ2-7, is DSGVTQTPKHLITATGQRVTLRCSPRSGDLSVYWYQQSLDQGLQFLIQYYNGEERAKGNILERFSAQQFPDLHSELNLSSLELGDSALYFCASSGDGYEQYFGPGTRLTVT.

V is TRBV5-8 and J is TRBJ1-3; D not resolved. CDR1 and CDR2 (germline): SGHTS, YDEGEE. The germline V and J ends were trimmed by 2 bases and 0 bases, with 15 bases remaining between them. The CDR3 runs to 17 residues. The CDR3 DNA reads as TGTGCCAGCAGCTTCCCTGGAAGAGGCAGCTCTGGAAACACCATATATTTT. Translation gives CASSFPGRGSSGNTIYF.

The rearrangement links TRBV18 to TRBJ2-2, with D unclear. CDR3 length: 16 amino acids. Germline-derived CDR1 and CDR2 are KGHSH and LQKENI. V was trimmed by 6 bases and J by 6 bases, leaving 20 bases between them. CDR3 in amino acids: CASSPTAVAPPGELFF. In nucleotides, the CDR3 is TGTGCCAGCTCCCCTACGGCGGTGGCTCCCCCCGGGGAGCTGTTTTTT.

The chain has TRBV18 and TRBJ1-5; the D gene is possibly TRBD1 (6 bases). From germline, CDR1 is KGHSH and CDR2 LQKENI. The CDR3 totals 18 residues. Trimming removed 8 bases at V and 2 bases at J, with 25 bases between. The CDR3 loop reads CASALGASYPGGNQPQHF. The CDR3 coding sequence is TGTGCCAGCGCCTTGGGGGCCTCTTACCCCGGGGGCAATCAGCCCCAGCATTTT.

The rearrangement uses TRBV27 and TRBJ2-1, with TRBD2 matching over 13 bases. CDR1 MNHEY and CDR2 SMNVEV come from the germline V gene (reference sequence). With 1 base clipped from V and 7 bases from J, the junction kept 4 bases outside the gene matches. The CDR3 runs 16 residues. CDR3 residues: CASSLFGTSGTNEQFF. The CDR3 DNA reads TGTGCCAGCAGTTTATTCGGGACTAGCGGGACGAATGAGCAGTTCTTC.

The rearrangement joins TRBV4-3 to TRBJ1-2; D possibly corresponds to TRBD1 (5 bases). Germline V lookup: CDR1 LGHNA, CDR2 YSLEER. This CDR3 has 14 residues. V gave up 1 base and J gave up 2 bases, with 8 bases separating them. The chain's CDR3 is CASSQVGRNYGYTF. As DNA, the CDR3 is TGCGCCAGCAGCCAAGTGGGGCGGAACTATGGCTACACCTTC.

The CDR3 bases are TGCGCCAGCAACTCTGACAGGGTTGGCGATGAGCAGTTCTTC. Translating it yields CASNSDRVGDEQFF. The chain joins TRBV5-1 to TRBJ2-1; 7 nucleotides line up with TRBD1. CDR3 length: 14 amino acids. CDR1 and CDR2 (germline): SGHRS, YFSETQ. V dropped 6 bases and J dropped 8; count of bases not matched to a gene: 11.

Written as DNA, the CDR3 is TGTGCCACGGGCGGGCCCGAGCAGTACTTC. It specifies CATGGPEQYF. The chain carries TRBV28 and TRBJ2-7, with TRBD2 as a possible D gene (5 bases). The ends were cut back, 10 bases at V and 6 bases at J, with 10 bases in the middle. The CDR3 sequence is 10 residues long. CDR1 and CDR2 from the germline V gene are MDHEN and SYDVKM.